This passage covers 17 T cell receptor beta chains from one sample sequenced in a study of blood T cell repertoires in COVID-19. TCRdb keeps only in-frame clones here, not all; method: immunoSEQ multiplex PCR. The sample includes around 27,000 clones, around 88% of them seen just once. Sequencing was done on a sample of peripheral blood. These TCRs come from a human donor in a cohort sampled during active COVID-19.

The chain employs TRBV19 and TRBJ2-3; tentative D call: TRBD2 (5 bases). V lost 3 bases and J 2 bases, leaving 15 bases between the germline ends. CDR3 size: 16 residues. CDR1 is LNHDA and CDR2 is SQIVND in the germline V gene (reference sequence). Here the CDR3 reads CASSIYPSLATDTQYF. The CDR3, as DNA: TGTGCCAGTAGTATTTACCCTAGCTTGGCCACAGATACGCAGTATTTT.

This sequence joins TRBV5-1 and TRBJ2-2; TRBD1 matches at 12 bases. CDR3 length: 15 amino acids. The ends lost 4 bases at V and 6 bases at J; junction bases unmatched: 4. The germline V gene encodes CDR1 SGHRS and CDR2 YFSETQ. The CDR3 loop reads CASSQGQGAPGELFF. CDR3 nucleotide sequence: TGCGCCAGCAGCCAGGGACAGGGGGCGCCCGGGGAGCTGTTTTTT.

The chain carries TRBV27 and TRBJ1-6; D call uncertain. The germline V and J ends were trimmed by 2 bases and 9 bases, with 8 bases remaining between them. CDR3 size: 13 residues. Germline V gene lookup returns CDR1 MNHEY and CDR2 SMNVEV (reference sequence). The CDR3 reads CASSLMGSSPLHF. CDR3 nucleotides: TGTGCCAGCAGTTTAATGGGGAGTTCACCCCTCCACTTT.

The chain uses TRBV30 and TRBJ1-4; D gene unclear. V gave up 0 bases and J gave up 8 bases, with 13 bases separating them. The CDR3 length is 14 residues. Germline V lookup: CDR1 GTSNPN, CDR2 SVGIG (reference sequence). CDR3 in amino acids: CAWSVGGQVEKLFF. The CDR3 coding sequence is TGTGCCTGGAGTGTAGGTGGGCAGGTGGAAAAACTGTTTTTT.

The rearrangement links TRBV19 to TRBJ2-2; TRBD1 aligns across 11 bases. This CDR3 has 15 amino acids. Germline-derived CDR1 and CDR2 are LNHDA and SQIVND (reference sequence). Unmatched junction bases numbered 4, after V lost 3 bases and J lost 7 bases. The CDR3 bases are TGTGCCAGTAGTATCGGACAGGGGGCCGGCGGGGAGCTGTTTTTT. Protein product: CASSIGQGAGGELFF.

The chain carries TRBV7-9 and TRBJ1-2, with a possible D match to TRBD1 (6 bases). This CDR3 is built from 14 residues. Between the trimmed V and J ends, which lost 6 bases and 8 bases, there was a span of 19 bases. CDR1 is SEHNR and CDR2 is FQNEAQ in the germline V gene (reference sequence). The CDR3 DNA is TGTGCCAGCAGTACGGGGGGCATTCATTCGGGCTACACCTTC. This codes for CASSTGGIHSGYTF.

This chain uses TRBV7-2 with TRBJ2-5; TRBD1 matches 9 bases. Trimming took 2 bases from V and 4 from J; bases not matched to a gene: 5. The CDR3 is 15 amino acids. Germline loops: CDR1 SGHTA, CDR2 FQGNSA. CDR3 coding DNA: TGTGCCAGCAGCTTAAGCCTGACAGGGGGAGAGACCCAGTACTTC. Translated, it gives CASSLSLTGGETQYF. The variable domain in full, completed from reference TRBV7-2 and TRBJ2-5, reads GAGVSQSPSNKVTEKGKDVELRCDPISGHTALYWYRQSLGQGLEFLIYFQGNSAPDKSGLPSDRFSAERTGGSVSTLTIQRTQQEDSAVYLCASSLSLTGGETQYFGPGTRLLVL.

The chain couples TRBV2 to TRBJ2-1; maybe TRBD1 (5 bases). Looked up from germline, CDR1 is SNHLY and CDR2 is FYNNEI. V was trimmed by 7 bases and J by 5 bases, leaving 18 bases between them. The CDR3 has 15 residues. For the CDR3, the DNA is TGTGCCAGCACTAACCCCAGGGTAAGGGACAATGAGCAGTTCTTC. This encodes CASTNPRVRDNEQFF.

The rearrangement links TRBV6-5 to TRBJ1-4; TRBD1 agrees at 7 bases. Germline values: CDR1 MNHEY, CDR2 SVGAGI. V was pared by 5 bases and J by 11 bases, with 11 bases of the junction left unmatched. CDR3 length: 14 amino acids. CDR3 nucleotide sequence: TGTGCCAGCAGTACTAGACAGGGCAGAGGGAAACTGTTTTTT. It is translated as CASSTRQGRGKLFF.

This clone was counted once. The CDR3 loop is CASSESGGSEHRGAVF. The CDR3 DNA follows: TGTGCCAGCAGCGAGAGCGGGGGGTCAGAACACCGGGGAGCTGTTTTT. The chain joins TRBV21-1 to TRBJ2-2; TRBD2 is taken as the D call from the table, unchecked against the DNA. TRBV21-1 is designated a pseudogene. This CDR3 is 16 amino acids long.

The gene calls are TRBV6-4 and TRBJ1-1; D call uncertain. V lost 7 bases and J 6 bases, leaving 12 bases between the germline ends. Per germline, CDR1 MRHNA and CDR2 SNTAGT. The CDR3 consists of 12 residues. The CDR3 DNA follows: TGTGCCAGCACCATGAGGGCCGCTGAAGCTTTCTTT. Amino acids: CASTMRAAEAFF.

The V and J genes are TRBV7-9 and TRBJ1-3; a weak D match, TRBD1 (6 bases). This CDR3 spans 15 amino acids. Germline V gives CDR1 SEHNR, CDR2 FQNEAQ (reference sequence). V shed 3 bases and J shed 0 bases, with 9 bases lying between them. This chain's CDR3 is CASSFGQHSGNTIYF. As DNA, the CDR3 is TGTGCCAGCAGCTTCGGACAGCACTCTGGAAACACCATATATTTT. The whole variable domain, filled in from reference TRBV7-9 and TRBJ1-3, reads DTGVSQNPRHKITKRGQNVTFRCDPISEHNRLYWYRQTLGQGPEFLTYFQNEAQLEKSRLLSDRFSAERPKGSFSTLEIQRTEQGDSAMYLCASSFGQHSGNTIYFGEGSWLTVV.

In DNA form, the CDR3 reads TGTGCCAGCATCCCGGGACAGGGGTGGGAGACCCAGTACTTC. It specifies CASIPGQGWETQYF. The chain uses TRBV5-5 and TRBJ2-5; 10 positions match TRBD1. CDR1 and CDR2 from the germline V gene are SGHKS and YYEKEE (reference sequence). J was trimmed by 5 bases and V by 6 bases; bases with no gene match: 7. CDR3 length: 14 residues.

The V call is TRBV6-5, the J call TRBJ2-1; 8 nucleotides agree with TRBD2. This CDR3 is 15 amino acids long. J gave up 3 bases and V 5 bases, and 6 bases lay outside the gene matches. CDR1 and CDR2 (germline): MNHEY, SVGAGI. CDR3 residues: CASSPERGRYNEQFF. The CDR3 nucleotides are TGTGCCAGCAGTCCCGAGCGGGGGCGCTACAATGAGCAGTTCTTC.

V is TRBV11-2 and J is TRBJ2-2; 9 bases align to TRBD1. Germline assignment: CDR1 SGHAT and CDR2 FQNNGV. The V segment lost 5 bases and the J segment 4 bases; nucleotides outside the gene matches: 8. This CDR3 region has 16 residues. The CDR3 sequence: CASSRTGTGTTGELFF. In nucleotides, the CDR3 is TGTGCCAGCAGCAGAACAGGGACAGGGACCACCGGGGAGCTGTTTTTT.

This chain links TRBV6-5 with TRBJ2-1; D unclear. Germline V lookup: CDR1 MNHEY, CDR2 SVGAGI. The V end was cut by 7 bases, the J end by 0 bases, with 10 bases between. CDR3 size: 14 residues. The CDR3 here is CASTPRSSYNEQFF. The CDR3 DNA reads TGTGCCAGCACCCCAAGGAGCTCCTACAATGAGCAGTTCTTC.

CDR3 nucleotides: TGTGCCAGCAGCTTAGGACTAACCTACGAGCAGTACTTC. This gives the protein CASSLGLTYEQYF. J is TRBJ2-7 and V is TRBV11-3; the D gene is possibly TRBD2 (5 bases). Germline CDR1 SGHNT, CDR2 YENEEA. The CDR3 consists of 13 residues. Between the trimmed V and J ends, which lost 1 base and 2 bases, there was a span of 6 bases.